This is a list of T cell receptor beta chains from one sample in a study of human T cells and chemical hapten exposure. TCRdb reprocessed the RACE reads via MiXCR and lists one record per CDR3 protein. The repertoire includes around 100,000 distinct CDR3 sequences, 11% of them detected once, and about 3% sits in the top ten. Sequencing was performed on whole blood, taken in connection with sensitization to the hapten diphenylcyclopropenone (DPC). The receptor set was obtained from a woman between 40 and 55 years old with alopecia areata. Some clones in this sample may be carry-over from other donors' samples. Both conserved end residues are part of each CDR3. The order of the fields is V gene, J gene, clone size, D gene, CDR3 DNA, CDR3 protein. The D gene is left open where the match is weak. A row's size may be missing; if present it is once, few, many or a size class.

v_call: TRBV2; j_call: TRBJ2-3; clone_size: .; d_call: .; cdr3_nt: TGTGCCAGCTGCTCTAGAGATACGCAGTATTTT; cdr3_aa: CASCSRDTQYF
v_call: TRBV7-6; j_call: TRBJ2-1; clone_size: .; d_call: TRBD2; cdr3_nt: TGTGTCAGCAGCTTAGGTGTACTAGCGGGAGGGTTTGAGCAGTTCTTC; cdr3_aa: CVSSLGVLAGGFEQFF
v_call: TRBV4-2; j_call: TRBJ2-2; clone_size: .; d_call: .; cdr3_nt: TGTGCCAGCAGCCAAGAAACAGGGAAGTTGCCCGGGGAGCTGTTTTTT; cdr3_aa: CASSQETGKLPGELFF
v_call: TRBV5-4; j_call: TRBJ2-2; clone_size: few; d_call: .; cdr3_nt: TGTGCCAGCAGCTTGGTGGGTTACGGGGAGCTGTTTTTT; cdr3_aa: CASSLVGYGELFF
v_call: TRBV9; j_call: TRBJ2-7; clone_size: few; d_call: TRBD2; cdr3_nt: TGTGCCAGCAGCGTAGAAGGGACTAGCAGTTACGAGCAGTACTTC; cdr3_aa: CASSVEGTSSYEQYF
v_call: TRBV5-1; j_call: TRBJ2-7; clone_size: few; d_call: .; cdr3_nt: TGCGCCAGCAGCTTGGCCGCGGGGCACTACGAGCAGTACTTC; cdr3_aa: CASSLAAGHYEQYF
v_call: TRBV20-1; j_call: TRBJ1-6; clone_size: many; d_call: .; cdr3_nt: TGCAGTGCTAATACCCTACAACATAATTCACCCCTCCACTTT; cdr3_aa: CSANTLQHNSPLHF
v_call: TRBV4-3; j_call: TRBJ1-1; clone_size: few; d_call: .; cdr3_nt: TGCGCCAGCAGCCACCGGGCAAACACTGAAGCTTTCTTT; cdr3_aa: CASSHRANTEAFF
v_call: TRBV4-3; j_call: TRBJ2-7; clone_size: few; d_call: TRBD2; cdr3_nt: TGCGCCAGCAGCCAAGATGGAGCGGGGGGGGTGGACGAGCAGTACTTC; cdr3_aa: CASSQDGAGGVDEQYF
v_call: TRBV2; j_call: TRBJ1-1; clone_size: many; d_call: TRBD1; cdr3_nt: TGTGCCAGCCAGGGACAGGAGAACACTGAAGCTTTCTTT; cdr3_aa: CASQGQENTEAFF
v_call: TRBV14; j_call: TRBJ2-3; clone_size: .; d_call: .; cdr3_nt: TGTGCCAGCAGCCAAGTGCTACCGTCGCGCACAGATACGCAGTATTTT; cdr3_aa: CASSQVLPSRTDTQYF
v_call: TRBV19; j_call: TRBJ2-2; clone_size: many; d_call: .; cdr3_nt: TGTGCCAGTAGACAGGGTTGGACCGGGGAGCTGTTTTTT; cdr3_aa: CASRQGWTGELFF
v_call: TRBV29-1; j_call: TRBJ2-3; clone_size: many; d_call: .; cdr3_nt: TGCAGCGTTGAAAATCTTGGGGGGTCGGATTTT; cdr3_aa: CSVENLGGSDF
v_call: TRBV7-3; j_call: TRBJ2-2; clone_size: .; d_call: .; cdr3_nt: TGTGCCAGCAGCTTCACGGGCGGCTACACCGGGGAGCTGTTTTTT; cdr3_aa: CASSFTGGYTGELFF
v_call: TRBV19; j_call: TRBJ1-2; clone_size: .; d_call: .; cdr3_nt: TGTGCCAGTAGTGGGACCTCCGGCTATGGCTACACCTTC; cdr3_aa: CASSGTSGYGYTF
v_call: TRBV14; j_call: TRBJ2-3; clone_size: few; d_call: .; cdr3_nt: TGTGCCAGCAGCCTCGGACTGGGCGGCACAGATACGCAGTATTTT; cdr3_aa: CASSLGLGGTDTQYF
v_call: TRBV2; j_call: TRBJ2-7; clone_size: many; d_call: .; cdr3_nt: TGTGCCAGCAGTGGGGACTGGAGGTCCTACGAGCAGTACTTC; cdr3_aa: CASSGDWRSYEQYF
v_call: TRBV28; j_call: TRBJ2-3; clone_size: .; d_call: .; cdr3_nt: TGTGCCAGCAAATTACTAGGCCGCACAGATACGCAGTATTTT; cdr3_aa: CASKLLGRTDTQYF
v_call: TRBV7-9; j_call: TRBJ1-4; clone_size: few; d_call: .; cdr3_nt: TGTGCCAGCACCTACGGCCCCACAACTAATGAAAAACTGTTTTTT; cdr3_aa: CASTYGPTTNEKLFF
v_call: TRBV12-3/TRBV12-4; j_call: TRBJ2-3; clone_size: .; d_call: TRBD1; cdr3_nt: TGTGCCAGCGACAGGGGGGCAGATACGCAGTATTTT; cdr3_aa: CASDRGADTQYF
v_call: TRBV20-1; j_call: TRBJ2-7; clone_size: .; d_call: .; cdr3_nt: TGCAGTGCTAGAGCGGCTGTCTACGAGCAGTACTTC; cdr3_aa: CSARAAVYEQYF
v_call: TRBV27; j_call: TRBJ2-1; clone_size: .; d_call: .; cdr3_nt: TGTGCCAGTCGAAATTGGGCAGACAATGAGCAGTTCTTC; cdr3_aa: CASRNWADNEQFF
v_call: TRBV6-2/TRBV6-3; j_call: TRBJ1-5; clone_size: few; d_call: .; cdr3_nt: TGTGCCAGCAGTTACTCGAGGCCTCCCCAGCATTTT; cdr3_aa: CASSYSRPPQHF
v_call: TRBV6-2/TRBV6-3; j_call: TRBJ1-5; clone_size: few; d_call: .; cdr3_nt: TGTGCCAGCAGTCGGTGGTACAATCAGCCCCAGCATTTT; cdr3_aa: CASSRWYNQPQHF
v_call: TRBV29-1; j_call: TRBJ1-1; clone_size: .; d_call: TRBD1; cdr3_nt: TGCAGCGCCCAGGACAGGGCGATCACTGAAGCTTTCTTT; cdr3_aa: CSAQDRAITEAFF
v_call: TRBV10-3; j_call: TRBJ2-7; clone_size: .; d_call: .; cdr3_nt: TGTGCCATCAGTGAGACGGACTTGTTCTACGAGCAGTACTTC; cdr3_aa: CAISETDLFYEQYF
v_call: TRBV18; j_call: TRBJ2-3; clone_size: .; d_call: TRBD2; cdr3_nt: TGTGCCAGCTCACCAAGCGGGGGGTCTACAGATACGCAGTATTTT; cdr3_aa: CASSPSGGSTDTQYF
v_call: TRBV9; j_call: TRBJ2-2; clone_size: many; d_call: .; cdr3_nt: TGTGCCAGCAGCGAAGTAGTTGCGGACGGGGAGCTGTTTTTT; cdr3_aa: CASSEVVADGELFF
v_call: TRBV20-1; j_call: TRBJ1-6; clone_size: many; d_call: .; cdr3_nt: TGCAGTGCGCAGGACAGCCCCTATAATTCACCCCTCCACTTT; cdr3_aa: CSAQDSPYNSPLHF
v_call: TRBV9; j_call: TRBJ2-4; clone_size: many; d_call: .; cdr3_nt: TGTGCCAGCAGCTCTAATGCGGAGAGGGGAAACATTCAGTACTTC; cdr3_aa: CASSSNAERGNIQYF
v_call: TRBV7-9; j_call: TRBJ2-5; clone_size: .; d_call: .; cdr3_nt: TGTGCCAGCAGCCCACCCTACAGGGTATCCGAGACCCAGTACTTC; cdr3_aa: CASSPPYRVSETQYF
v_call: TRBV12-3/TRBV12-4; j_call: TRBJ1-3; clone_size: many; d_call: TRBD1; cdr3_nt: TGTGCCAGCAGTTTATTCCGGGACAGGGGAGGTGGAAACACCATATATTTT; cdr3_aa: CASSLFRDRGGGNTIYF
v_call: TRBV20-1; j_call: TRBJ1-2; clone_size: few; d_call: .; cdr3_nt: TGCAGTGCTAGTATTCCGGGGGCAGCTAACTATGGCTACACCTTC; cdr3_aa: CSASIPGAANYGYTF
v_call: TRBV7-2; j_call: TRBJ2-1; clone_size: .; d_call: TRBD2; cdr3_nt: TGTGCCAGCAGCTCACTAGCGGGGGGTTGTGACAATGAGCAGTTCTTC; cdr3_aa: CASSSLAGGCDNEQFF
v_call: TRBV20-1; j_call: TRBJ1-5; clone_size: many; d_call: .; cdr3_nt: TGCAGTGCTCTCCCCATGGCCCGGCAGCCCAATCAGCCCCAGCATTTT; cdr3_aa: CSALPMARQPNQPQHF
v_call: TRBV10-2; j_call: TRBJ2-7; clone_size: few; d_call: TRBD1; cdr3_nt: TGCGCCAGCAGAAAGACGGGACAGGAGGGCTCCTACGAGCAGTACTTC; cdr3_aa: CASRKTGQEGSYEQYF
v_call: TRBV6-1; j_call: TRBJ1-1; clone_size: many; d_call: TRBD1; cdr3_nt: TGTGCCAGCAGCACGACAGGGGGAACTGAAGCTTTCTTT; cdr3_aa: CASSTTGGTEAFF
v_call: TRBV6-6; j_call: TRBJ2-3; clone_size: .; d_call: .; cdr3_nt: TGTGCCAGCATGAGAGATACGCAGTATTTT; cdr3_aa: CASMRDTQYF
v_call: TRBV18; j_call: TRBJ1-1; clone_size: many; d_call: .; cdr3_nt: TGTGCCAGCAGTTCGGGACAGAACACTGAAGCTTTCTTT; cdr3_aa: CASSSGQNTEAFF
v_call: TRBV2; j_call: TRBJ2-1; clone_size: .; d_call: .; cdr3_nt: TGTGTCCTCCTATTGAGCTCCTACAATGAGCAGTTCTTC; cdr3_aa: CVLLLSSYNEQFF
v_call: TRBV4-3; j_call: TRBJ1-5; clone_size: many; d_call: .; cdr3_nt: TGCGCCAGCAGCCAAGACCAGGGGTATCAGCCCCAGCATTTT; cdr3_aa: CASSQDQGYQPQHF
v_call: TRBV7-2; j_call: TRBJ1-3; clone_size: many; d_call: .; cdr3_nt: TGTGCCAGCAGTCCACAGTGGAGTGGCGTGGACACCATATATTTT; cdr3_aa: CASSPQWSGVDTIYF
v_call: TRBV7-8; j_call: TRBJ2-5; clone_size: few; d_call: TRBD1; cdr3_nt: TGTGCCAGCAGCTCCCAGGGACAGTCATTCCCTACCGAGACCCAGTACTTC; cdr3_aa: CASSSQGQSFPTETQYF
v_call: TRBV29-1; j_call: TRBJ2-7; clone_size: few; d_call: .; cdr3_nt: TGCAGCGTTGAAGGCGGGGGCTCCGAGCAGTACTTC; cdr3_aa: CSVEGGGSEQYF
v_call: TRBV7-9; j_call: TRBJ1-5; clone_size: .; d_call: .; cdr3_nt: TGTGCCAGCAGCGACCCCCGGGACGGGAATACGCCCCAGCATTTT; cdr3_aa: CASSDPRDGNTPQHF
v_call: TRBV7-2; j_call: TRBJ2-5; clone_size: .; d_call: .; cdr3_nt: TGTGCCAGCAGCCGTGGCCCCCAAGAGACCCAGTACTTC; cdr3_aa: CASSRGPQETQYF
v_call: TRBV7-2; j_call: TRBJ2-1; clone_size: many; d_call: TRBD2; cdr3_nt: TGTGCCAGCAGCCTGACTAGCGGACGCCTCAATGAGCAGTTCTTC; cdr3_aa: CASSLTSGRLNEQFF
v_call: TRBV5-1; j_call: TRBJ2-5; clone_size: .; d_call: .; cdr3_nt: TGCGCCAGCAGCTTGGGAAGATCCCCTGGCATGTCGGAGACCCAGTACTTC; cdr3_aa: CASSLGRSPGMSETQYF
v_call: TRBV4-3; j_call: TRBJ2-3; clone_size: once; d_call: TRBD1; cdr3_nt: TGCGCCAGCAGCCTATTCGCCGGGACAGGGGACCTCTCTAGCACAGATACGCAGTATTTT; cdr3_aa: CASSLFAGTGDLSSTDTQYF